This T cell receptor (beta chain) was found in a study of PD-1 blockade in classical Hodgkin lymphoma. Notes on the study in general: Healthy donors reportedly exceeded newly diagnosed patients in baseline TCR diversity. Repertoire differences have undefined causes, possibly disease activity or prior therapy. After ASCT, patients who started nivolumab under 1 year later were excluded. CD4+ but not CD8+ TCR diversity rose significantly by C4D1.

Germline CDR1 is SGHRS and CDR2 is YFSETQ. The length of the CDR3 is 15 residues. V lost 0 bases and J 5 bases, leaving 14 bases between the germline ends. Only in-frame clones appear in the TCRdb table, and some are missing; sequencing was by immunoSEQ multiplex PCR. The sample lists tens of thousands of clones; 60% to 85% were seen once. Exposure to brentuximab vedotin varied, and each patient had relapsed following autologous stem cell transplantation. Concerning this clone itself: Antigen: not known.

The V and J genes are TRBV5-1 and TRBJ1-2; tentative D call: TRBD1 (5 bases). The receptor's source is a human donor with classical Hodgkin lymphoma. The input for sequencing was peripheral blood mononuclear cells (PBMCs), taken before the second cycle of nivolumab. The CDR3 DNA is TGCGCCAGCAGCTTGGAATCGGGGGGAAGGTATGGCTACACCTTC. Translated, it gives CASSLESGGRYGYTF.